This entry lists 21 T cell receptor beta chains sequenced from one sample in a study of CD8+CD57+ T cells in acquired aplastic anemia. The patients chosen for sequencing had shown expansion of CD8+CD57+ cells (detected by flow cytometry). The use of genomic DNA as template underpinned the TCR beta VDJ and CDR3 profiling. TCRdb re-analysed the reads in MiXCR, keeping a single row per CDR3 protein. The sample has hundreds of thousands of distinct CDR3 sequences, approximately 82% seen once; the top ten hold 42%. Sequenced input: sorted CD4+, CD8+, or CD8+CD57+ T cells (not recorded which) from PBMCs. Receptor source: a human donor with aplastic anemia.

This chain uses TRBV7-2 with TRBJ2-7, with D perhaps matching TRBD2 (5 bases). This CDR3 has 18 amino acids. V gave up 3 bases and J gave up 1 base, with 22 bases separating them. CDR1 and CDR2 from the germline V gene are SGHTA and FQGNSA. CDR3 coding DNA: TGTGCCAGCAGCTTTCATCGAGACTACGGAGCCCTTTCCTACGAGCAGTACGTC. Residues: CASSFHRDYGALSYEQYV.

Points on this clonotype: The junction departs from the called germline gene at one end, perhaps through a read error. The chain uses TRBV2 and TRBJ1-5, with TRBD1 identical over 7 bases. Germline loops: CDR1 SNHLY, CDR2 FYNNEI. The CDR3 runs to 15 residues. CDR3 loop: CASGVGGSYTQPLHF. CDR3 nucleotides: TGTGCCAGCGGCGTAGGGGGCTCTTATACGCAGCCCTTGCACTTT.

Remarks on this clonotype: The junction differs from germline at one of its ends, possibly a read error. The chain employs TRBV7-9 and TRBJ2-1; a weak D match, TRBD2 (7 bases). The CDR3 is 13 residues long. Germline V gene data show CDR1 as SEHNR and CDR2 as FQNEAQ (reference sequence). CDR3 loop: CASSSGVTGGPLF. CDR3 in DNA: TGTGCCAGCAGCTCAGGGGTGACGGGGGGACCTTTATTC.

Comments on this clonotype: A junction end diverges from the germline sequence, so it may reflect a read error. V usage is TRBV9 and J usage is TRBJ1-6; D uncertain. The CDR3 consists of 13 residues. From germline, CDR1 is SGDLS and CDR2 YYNGEE. The CDR3 protein is CASSVDTNSPLHF. CDR3 bases: TGTGCCAGCAGCGTCGACACTAATTCGCCCCTCCACTTT.

A remark on this clonotype: The conserved phenylalanine or tryptophan normally closing the CDR3 is absent here, so this likely arose from a read error. The DNA is left out, because the CDR3 cannot be placed on it with certainty; the CDR3 is given as TCRdb lists it. The chain links TRBV3-1 to TRBJ2-5; TRBD2 is taken as the D call from the table, unchecked against the DNA. Germline V gives CDR1 LGHDT, CDR2 YNNKEL (reference sequence). The CDR3 region is 14 residues in length, termini included. CDR3 protein: CASSQDWSGGAEET.

V gene TRBV7-6 combines with J gene TRBJ2-1; 7 bases agree with TRBD2. The CDR3 runs 16 residues. Losses at the gene ends were 4 bases for V and 9 bases for J; bases not matched to a gene: 15. Germline-derived CDR1 and CDR2 are SGHVS and FNYEAQ. CDR3 DNA sequence: TGTGCCAGCAGCTCTCAAAGCCGCGGGGGTTGCGTTGAGCAGTTCTTC. This sequence encodes CASSSQSRGGCVEQFF.

Details on this clonotype: One end of the junction does not line up with germline, which may come from a read error. The V and J genes are TRBV7-2 and TRBJ1-6; D remains ambiguous. Germline V lookup: CDR1 SGHTA, CDR2 FQGNSA. There are 15 residues in the CDR3. CDR3 in amino acids: CASSYSVRKMAPLHF. CDR3 coding DNA: TGTGCCAGCAGTTACTCAGTCAGAAAAATGGCACCGCTCCACTTT.

V gene TRBV5-6 combines with J gene TRBJ1-2; TRBD1 might be the D (6 bases). CDR1 and CDR2 from the germline V gene are SGHDT and YYEEEE. This CDR3 region has 16 residues. V was cut by 2 bases and J by 5 bases, with 19 bases left in between. The CDR3: CASSFPGHGLVYGYTF. The CDR3 nucleotides read TGTGCCAGCAGCTTTCCGGGACACGGGCTCGTATATGGCTACACCTTC.

This clonotype was seen only a few times. A clone one base away is much larger, so this may be a read error. V and J are TRBV7-8 and TRBJ1-2; D is unclear. The CDR3 runs to 16 residues. Germline V CDR1 and CDR2: SGHVS, FQNEAQ. The V end was cut by 1 base, the J end by 11 bases, with 23 bases between. The CDR3 reads CASSLEGGADTQYYTF. The CDR3 bases are TGTGCCAGCAGCTTAGAGGGAGGCGCCGATACGCAGTATTACACCTTC.

The V gene is TRBV11-3, the J gene TRBJ2-1; D is ambiguous. Trimming stripped 5 bases from V and 8 bases from J, with 22 bases between. Germline V gene data show CDR1 as SGHNT and CDR2 as YENEEA. CDR3 length equals 16 residues. CDR3 in amino acids: CASSPAHGDGQDEQFF. DNA of the CDR3: TGTGCCAGCAGCCCCGCGCACGGAGACGGTCAGGATGAGCAGTTCTTC.

In nucleotides, the CDR3 is TGTGCCAGCAGCTTCTCGGGAGGGCGCGATACGCAGTATTATTTT. Its protein is CASSFSGGRDTQYYF. V is TRBV7-8 and J is TRBJ2-3, with 8 bases aligning to TRBD2. The CDR3 contains 15 residues. The germline gives CDR1 SGHVS, CDR2 FQNEAQ. V lost 3 bases to trimming and J lost 15 bases; unmatched junction nucleotides: 17.

A word on this clonotype: A read error may account for a junction end that differs from germline. This sequence joins TRBV19 and TRBJ2-7; perhaps TRBD1 as D (5 bases). This CDR3 is 14 amino acids long. Germline V gene data show CDR1 as LNHDA and CDR2 as SQIVND (reference sequence). The CDR3 here is CASSIGTGAYDEHF. In DNA, the CDR3 is TGTGCCAGTAGTATAGGTACAGGCGCCTACGATGAGCACTTC.

As for this clonotype: It is unclear where the CDR3 begins or ends on the DNA, so no DNA is shown, and the CDR3 is as TCRdb lists it. This sequence joins TRBV7-9 and TRBJ2-3; the D segment call TRBD2 is taken from the table without a DNA check. Germline assignment: CDR1 SEHNR and CDR2 FQNEAQ (reference sequence). A total of 15 residues make up the CDR3, ends included. CDR3 sequence: CASSFTSANSSSSYF.

About this clonotype itself: At one end, the junction sequence differs from germline, possibly due to a read error. This chain connects TRBV2 to TRBJ2-1; 9 nucleotides align to TRBD2. The CDR3 sequence is 15 residues long. Per the germline V gene, CDR1 is SNHLY and CDR2 is FYNNEI. The CDR3 loop is CASSRAGGSNNEQFF. CDR3 DNA: TGTGCCAGTAGTAGAGCGGGGGGATCGAACAATGAGCAGTTCTTT.

This clonotype showed up just once. This likely comes from a read error, as the CDR3 has no conserved phenylalanine or tryptophan at its end. The rearrangement joins TRBV20-1 to TRBJ2-1; TRBD2 agrees at 7 bases. V lost 5 bases, J lost 2 bases, and 9 bases stayed unmatched. CDR3 length: 15 amino acids. Germline V gene lookup returns CDR1 DFQATT and CDR2 SNEGSKA (reference sequence). CDR3 protein: CSAGGLAATYNEQFL. Written as DNA, the CDR3 is TGCAGTGCTGGAGGCCTAGCGGCAACCTACAATGAGCAGTTCCTC.

This clonotype has a single count. The J gene is TRBJ2-3, the V gene TRBV11-2; 9 nucleotides agree with TRBD1. CDR1 and CDR2 (germline): SGHAT, FQNNGV. V shed 4 bases and J 3 bases; nucleotides not matched to a gene: 5. CDR3 size: 15 residues. The CDR3 region is CASSSTGGGTDTQYF. CDR3 nucleotides: TGTGCCAGCAGCTCAACAGGGGGCGGGACAGATACGCAGTATTTT.

This clonotype was seen repeatedly, ten times or more. The genes are TRBV27 and TRBJ2-1, with TRBD2 identical over 8 bases. Trimming at V came to 5 bases and at J to 6 bases, leaving 9 bases not matched to a gene. Germline-derived CDR1 and CDR2 are MNHEY and SMNVEV (reference sequence). The CDR3 runs to 15 residues. CDR3 DNA sequence: TGTGCCAGCAGTCCCCGCGGGGGGATAACCAATGAGCAGTTCTTC. It yields the protein CASSPRGGITNEQFF.

The CDR3 sequence is CATSRRTAGSTWEQYV. The CDR3 nucleotides read TGTGCCACCAGCAGACGGACAGCGGGCAGTACGTGGGAGCAGTACGTC. The rearrangement links TRBV15 to TRBJ2-7; D could derive from TRBD1 or TRBD2 (6 bases each). Trimming removed 2 bases from V and 7 bases from J, with 21 bases in between. The CDR3 has 16 residues. CDR1 is LNHNV, CDR2 YYDKDF, per germline (reference sequence).

The chain links TRBV7-8 to TRBJ1-2; D not certain. Germline V gene sequence: CDR1 SGHVS, CDR2 FQNEAQ. The CDR3 consists of 15 residues. V lost 3 bases to trimming and J lost 13 bases, with 24 bases between them. CDR3 in DNA: TGTGCCAGCAGCTTTAATCCAGACGGCACATCCGGCCCCACCTTC. It codes for CASSFNPDGTSGPTF. Filled out from reference TRBV7-8 and TRBJ1-2, the complete variable domain reads GAGVSQSPRYKVAKRGQDVALRCDPISGHVSLFWYQQALGQGPEFLTYFQNEAQLDKSGLPSDRFFAERPEGSVSTLKIQRTQQEDSAVYLCASSFNPDGTSGPTFGSGTRLTVV.

A word on this clonotype: One junction end disagrees with the germline gene, perhaps due to a read error. The CDR3 spells CASGIASAASHDQFF. As DNA, the CDR3 is TGTGCCAGCGGGATCGCTAGCGCAGCCTCCCATGATCAGTTCTTC. V gene TRBV2 combines with J gene TRBJ2-1, with D possibly matching TRBD2 (6 bases). This CDR3 is 15 amino acids long. Per germline, CDR1 SNHLY and CDR2 FYNNEI.

Of note for this clonotype: At one end the junction does not follow the germline gene, possibly because of a read error. The chain is built from TRBV7-2 and TRBJ2-5; D perhaps matches TRBD1 (6 bases). Germline CDR1 is SGHTA and CDR2 is FQGNSA. The CDR3 is 12 amino acids. The DNA of the CDR3 is TGTGCCGGCAGGTGGGATAGGGGGACCCAGAAGTTC. Protein product: CAGRWDRGTQKF. The full variable domain, with the rest looked up from reference TRBV7-2 and TRBJ2-5, is GAGVSQSPSNKVTEKGKDVELRCDPISGHTALYWYRQSLGQGLEFLIYFQGNSAPDKSGLPSDRFSAERTGGSVSTLTIQRTQQEDSAVYLCAGRWDRGTQKFGPGTRLLVL.